This is a list of T cell receptor beta chains from one sample in a study of shared clonotypes between healthy human individuals. TCRdb keeps only in-frame clones here, not all; method: immunoSEQ multiplex PCR. The sample records a few million clones, about 93% being singletons. Sample: naive CD8+ T cells from PBMCs. The source of these receptors is a man between 18 and 35 years old in good health. Some clones in this sample may be carry-over from other donors' samples. CDR3s include the opening cysteine and the closing phenylalanine or tryptophan. A D gene is named only where the DNA matches it firmly. Clone sizes are given selectively: once, few, many, or a class where the clone is expanded.

J: TRBJ2-3
size: -
D: -
V: TRBV7-9
CDR3: CASSLAQQGSTDTQYF
DNA: TGTGCCAGCAGCTTAGCCCAGCAGGGTAGCACAGATACGCAGTATTTT

J: TRBJ1-3
size: -
D: -
V: TRBV11-2
CDR3: CASSLVAGARGNTIYF
DNA: TGTGCCAGCAGCTTAGTAGCGGGGGCGAGGGGAAACACCATATATTTT

J: TRBJ2-7
size: -
D: -
V: TRBV5-1
CDR3: CASSFNPRTHILEQYF
DNA: TGCGCCAGCAGCTTCAACCCCCGGACACACATCCTTGAGCAGTACTTC

J: TRBJ2-7
size: -
D: -
V: TRBV9
CDR3: CAIPLGHLVYEQYF
DNA: TGTGCCATCCCATTGGGGCACCTCGTCTACGAGCAGTACTTC

J: TRBJ2-2
size: -
D: -
V: TRBV9
CDR3: CASDTDGELFF
DNA: TGTGCCAGTGATACGGACGGGGAGCTGTTTTTT

J: TRBJ2-3
size: -
D: -
V: TRBV19
CDR3: CASSLEWRPTDTQYF
DNA: TGTGCCAGTAGCCTTGAATGGAGGCCCACAGATACGCAGTATTTT

J: TRBJ2-7
size: -
D: TRBD1
V: TRBV27
CDR3: CASSLYDGRGYEQYF
DNA: TGTGCCAGCAGTTTATACGACGGCAGGGGGTACGAGCAGTACTTC

J: TRBJ2-3
size: -
D: -
V: TRBV23-1
CDR3: CASSQSSGPSTDTQYF
DNA: TGCGCCAGCAGTCAATCGAGCGGGCCTAGCACAGATACGCAGTATTTT

J: TRBJ1-1
size: once
D: -
V: TRBV5-1
CDR3: CASSLGRLMNTEAFF
DNA: TGCGCCAGCAGCTTGGGGCGGCTAATGAACACTGAAGCTTTCTTT

J: TRBJ1-2
size: -
D: -
V: TRBV6-6
CDR3: CASRTWGGYGYTF
DNA: TGTGCCAGCCGAACATGGGGGGGCTATGGCTACACCTTC

J: TRBJ2-3
size: -
D: TRBD2
V: TRBV27
CDR3: CASSPILAGGSDTQYF
DNA: TGTGCCAGCAGCCCTATCCTAGCGGGAGGGTCAGATACGCAGTATTTT

J: TRBJ1-5
size: -
D: -
V: TRBV2
CDR3: CASSEGREVQPQHF
DNA: TGTGCCAGCAGTGAAGGCAGGGAGGTTCAGCCCCAGCATTTT

J: TRBJ2-3
size: -
D: -
V: TRBV4-1
CDR3: CASSQDHSTDTQYF
DNA: TGCGCCAGCAGCCAAGATCACAGCACAGATACGCAGTATTTT

J: TRBJ1-1
size: few
D: -
V: TRBV27
CDR3: CASSLTQILNTEAFF
DNA: TGTGCCAGCAGTTTGACCCAAATCTTGAACACTGAAGCTTTCTTT

J: TRBJ1-3
size: -
D: -
V: TRBV14
CDR3: CASSQEWGPTSGNTIYF
DNA: TGTGCCAGCAGCCAAGAGTGGGGACCTACCTCTGGAAACACCATATATTTT

J: TRBJ1-4
size: -
D: -
V: TRBV4-2
CDR3: CASSQLTGPQANEKLFF
DNA: TGTGCCAGCAGCCAACTCACAGGGCCCCAGGCTAATGAAAAACTGTTTTTT